This T cell receptor (beta chain) was found in a study of human T cells and chemical hapten exposure. Germline lookup yields CDR1 MDHEN and CDR2 SYDVKM. The V end lost 7 bases, the J end lost 2 bases, and 9 bases lay between the germline ends. The CDR3 is 12 amino acids. Unique molecular identifiers were attached to individual cDNA molecules during library preparation. MiXCR was run by TCRdb on the RACE reads, yielding one entry per CDR3 protein. The data show 300,000 to 450,000 distinct CDR3 sequences, about 5% seen once. Concerning this clonotype: As yet, its antigen is unknown.

Study-wide results and caveats: Correlating positively with patch test score were the PT1 expanded TCR counts. It was expanded TCRs that formed significantly more large CDR3 similarity clusters than controls did. TCRs above 1 in 1000 frequency stayed constant with DPC sensitization.

As to time point: pre-sensitization, week 0. The treatment here: therapeutic diphenylcyclopropenone sensitization with weekly scalp DPC. The sequenced sample was whole blood, obtained in connection with sensitization to the hapten diphenylcyclopropenone (DPC). The chain carries TRBV28 and TRBJ2-7, with D uncertain. This TCR was recovered from a woman younger than 30 with alopecia areata. Some clones in this sample may be carry-over from other donors' samples. The CDR3 nucleotides read TGTGCCAGCACCACTAACGCCTACGAGCAGTACTTC. Translated, it gives CASTTNAYEQYF.